The rows below give T cell receptor beta chains drawn from one sample of a study of blood T cell repertoires in COVID-19. Sequencing was performed with immunoSEQ multiplex PCR; in TCRdb, only in-frame clones are kept and a portion is missing. The repertoire includes more than 250,000 clones, about nine tenths of them detected once, and 1% sits in the top ten. The specimen sequenced was peripheral blood. The receptors originated from a man between 50 and 59 years old with active or convalescent COVID-19. CDR3s include the opening cysteine and the closing phenylalanine or tryptophan. The D gene is left open where the match is weak. Part of the rows lack a size; the others show once, few, many or a class for expanded clones.

J: TRBJ1-4
D: TRBD1
V: TRBV19
size: NA
CDR3: CASSIGTGGHPGEKLFF

J: TRBJ2-7
D: TRBD2
V: TRBV3-1/TRBV3-2
size: many
CDR3: CASSQVVYVAGGFYEQYF

J: TRBJ1-2
D: NA
V: TRBV6-1
size: NA
CDR3: CASSEIPGSGYTF

J: TRBJ1-2
D: NA
V: TRBV5-1
size: few
CDR3: CASSLAGDYGYTF

J: TRBJ2-7
D: NA
V: TRBV6-6
size: NA
CDR3: CASRSSQGTLSYEQYF

J: TRBJ2-1
D: TRBD1
V: TRBV29-1
size: once
CDR3: CSVNRGQGAGSEQFF

J: TRBJ2-3
D: TRBD1
V: TRBV30
size: NA
CDR3: CAWGVQGARDTQYF

J: TRBJ2-1
D: NA
V: TRBV6-1
size: NA
CDR3: CASSESWGRGEQFF

J: TRBJ2-6
D: NA
V: TRBV5-4
size: NA
CDR3: CASSSRQSSGANVLTF

J: TRBJ2-7
D: TRBD1
V: TRBV29-1
size: NA
CDR3: CSVESDTGVASEQYF

J: TRBJ1-1
D: NA
V: TRBV4-3
size: NA
CDR3: CASSQATGILTEAFF

J: TRBJ1-2
D: TRBD1
V: TRBV7-8
size: NA
CDR3: CASSLLTGVAGYTF

J: TRBJ2-1
D: NA
V: TRBV5-1
size: few
CDR3: CASSPEPGSNEQFF

J: TRBJ1-5
D: NA
V: TRBV19
size: NA
CDR3: CASSIPWGGTNQPQHF

J: TRBJ1-6
D: NA
V: TRBV30
size: NA
CDR3: CAWSVSPSADSPLHF

J: TRBJ2-1
D: TRBD2
V: TRBV11-3
size: NA
CDR3: CASSLDGRASGGNEQFF

J: TRBJ1-1
D: TRBD1
V: TRBV28
size: NA
CDR3: CASSSSRTGISKPGTEAFF

J: TRBJ1-5
D: NA
V: TRBV15
size: NA
CDR3: CATSRDRTGGRQPQHF

J: TRBJ1-1
D: TRBD1
V: TRBV6-2/TRBV6-3
size: NA
CDR3: CASSSTNTGDLEAFF

J: TRBJ1-2
D: NA
V: TRBV11-2
size: NA
CDR3: CASSSRGRANYGYTF

J: TRBJ1-6
D: NA
V: TRBV5-6
size: NA
CDR3: CASSLRAGKPSPLHF

J: TRBJ1-5
D: NA
V: TRBV10-3
size: NA
CDR3: CAIAAGEYQPQHF

J: TRBJ1-2
D: TRBD1
V: TRBV6-4
size: NA
CDR3: CASSDGTGANYGYTF

J: TRBJ2-5
D: TRBD2
V: TRBV3-1/TRBV3-2
size: NA
CDR3: CASSQDELSGGEETQYF

J: TRBJ2-5
D: NA
V: TRBV4-1
size: NA
CDR3: CASSQGPRVEETQYF

J: TRBJ2-2
D: NA
V: TRBV3-1/TRBV3-2
size: NA
CDR3: CASSQERGRISYTGELFF

J: TRBJ2-5
D: TRBD2
V: TRBV2
size: NA
CDR3: CASSEAVLLLLAGEETQYF

J: TRBJ2-5
D: TRBD2
V: TRBV28
size: NA
CDR3: CASSRLAGGQETQYF

J: TRBJ2-5
D: NA
V: TRBV11-2
size: NA
CDR3: CASSLGDIRETQYF

J: TRBJ1-1
D: NA
V: TRBV5-1
size: once
CDR3: CASSLVGGEAFF

J: TRBJ1-5
D: TRBD1
V: TRBV27
size: NA
CDR3: CASKQGNQPQHF

J: TRBJ2-1
D: TRBD2
V: TRBV6-1
size: NA
CDR3: CASSETSYLGEQFF

J: TRBJ1-4
D: NA
V: TRBV19
size: NA
CDR3: CASSIEGGVKLFF

J: TRBJ1-3
D: NA
V: TRBV3-1/TRBV3-2
size: once
CDR3: CASSQAHSSGNTIYF

J: TRBJ2-7
D: NA
V: TRBV27
size: NA
CDR3: CASSLCRQIAYEQYF

J: TRBJ2-1
D: TRBD2
V: TRBV6-4
size: NA
CDR3: CASRGRRETYNEQFF

J: TRBJ2-7
D: NA
V: TRBV7-9
size: NA
CDR3: CASSQSKGAYEQYF

J: TRBJ2-7
D: TRBD2
V: TRBV30
size: NA
CDR3: CAWTSGRNREQYF

J: TRBJ2-5
D: NA
V: TRBV14
size: NA
CDR3: CASSQGWANQETQYF

J: TRBJ2-7
D: TRBD1
V: TRBV30
size: NA
CDR3: CAWSQKDRGRDEQYF

J: TRBJ1-3
D: NA
V: TRBV6-5
size: NA
CDR3: CASSYDQGGNTIYF

J: TRBJ1-1
D: NA
V: TRBV24-1
size: NA
CDR3: CATSARGAEAFF

J: TRBJ2-5
D: NA
V: TRBV5-1
size: once
CDR3: CASSLAIFLQGQETQYF

J: TRBJ1-6
D: TRBD1
V: TRBV28
size: NA
CDR3: CASSGRGLYSPLHF

J: TRBJ2-3
D: NA
V: TRBV5-4
size: NA
CDR3: CASSFTVTDTQYF

J: TRBJ1-4
D: TRBD1
V: TRBV5-1
size: NA
CDR3: CASSQTGKGPSLFF

J: TRBJ2-3
D: TRBD2
V: TRBV7-9
size: once
CDR3: CASSLAGGAGDTQYF